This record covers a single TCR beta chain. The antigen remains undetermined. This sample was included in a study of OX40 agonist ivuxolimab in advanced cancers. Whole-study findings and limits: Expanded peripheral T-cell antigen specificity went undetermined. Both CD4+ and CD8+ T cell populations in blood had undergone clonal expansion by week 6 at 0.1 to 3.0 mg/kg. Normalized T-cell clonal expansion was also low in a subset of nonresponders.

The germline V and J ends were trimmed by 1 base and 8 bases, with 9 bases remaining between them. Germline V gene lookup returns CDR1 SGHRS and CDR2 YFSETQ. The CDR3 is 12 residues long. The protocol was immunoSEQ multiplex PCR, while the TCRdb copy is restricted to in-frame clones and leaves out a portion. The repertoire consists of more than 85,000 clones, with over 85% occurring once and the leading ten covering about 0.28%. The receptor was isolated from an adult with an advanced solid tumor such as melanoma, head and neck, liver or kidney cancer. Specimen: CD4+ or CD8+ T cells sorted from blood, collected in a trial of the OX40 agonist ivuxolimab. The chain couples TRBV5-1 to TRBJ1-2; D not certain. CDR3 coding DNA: TGCGCCAGCAGCTTGATAGGTGGGGGCTACACCTTC. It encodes CASSLIGGGYTF.